These 19 T cell receptor beta chains share one sample of origin, sequenced in a study of OX40 agonist ivuxolimab in advanced cancers. Sequenced by immunoSEQ multiplex PCR; TCRdb stores in-frame clones only, minus some. The sample shows roughly 22,000 clones, 85% to 90% of them seen only once. The input for sequencing was CD4+ or CD8+ T cells sorted from blood, taken in a trial of the OX40 agonist ivuxolimab. All receptors derive from an adult with an advanced solid tumor such as melanoma, head and neck, liver or kidney cancer.

V and J are TRBV7-9 and TRBJ1-2; D gene uncertain. This CDR3 spans 14 amino acids. V gave up 3 bases and J gave up 4 bases, with 12 bases separating them. Germline assignment: CDR1 SEHNR and CDR2 FQNEAQ (reference sequence). CDR3 nucleotides: TGTGCCAGCAGCTTCGTATCGGACGGCTATGGCTACACCTTC. This sequence encodes CASSFVSDGYGYTF.

The chain is built from TRBV27 and TRBJ1-1, with TRBD1 as a possible D gene (5 bases). Germline CDR1 MNHEY, CDR2 SMNVEV (reference sequence). V gave up 5 bases and J gave up 4 bases, with 14 bases separating them. The CDR3 length is 14 residues. CDR3 protein: CASSTRGGVTEAFF. CDR3 bases: TGTGCCAGCAGTACCCGGGGGGGAGTCACTGAAGCTTTCTTT.

The CDR3 here is CASSFGGLGYTF. CDR3 DNA sequence: TGTGCCAGCAGCTTTGGGGGCCTAGGCTACACCTTC. The rearrangement links TRBV7-9 to TRBJ1-2, with D possibly being TRBD1 (6 bases). Trimming pared 3 bases from V and 8 bases from J, leaving 10 bases between. The germline CDR1 and CDR2 sequences are SEHNR and FQNEAQ (reference sequence). The CDR3 spans 12 residues.

The V call is TRBV19, the J call TRBJ2-6; D unresolved. The CDR3 has 17 amino acids. The germline gives CDR1 LNHDA, CDR2 SQIVND (reference sequence). V dropped 3 bases and J dropped 0 bases, with 12 bases sitting between them. CDR3 nucleotide sequence: TGTGCCAGTAGTATTAAGTGGCGGAGCTCTGGGGCCAACGTCCTGACTTTC. Amino acids: CASSIKWRSSGANVLTF.

CDR3 protein: CASSLAITGPEQFF. The CDR3 nucleotides are TGTGCCAGCAGCTTAGCGATAACAGGACCTGAGCAGTTCTTC. The chain uses TRBV7-8 and TRBJ2-1; the D gene is possibly TRBD1 (5 bases). Germline assignment: CDR1 SGHVS and CDR2 FQNEAQ. Trimming took off 0 bases at V and 9 bases at J, with 12 bases between the two ends. This CDR3 is 14 amino acids long.

The V and J genes are TRBV6-5 and TRBJ1-1; D is unresolved. This CDR3 is built from 16 residues. Trimming removed 4 bases at V and 5 bases at J, with 20 bases between. Germline V lookup: CDR1 MNHEY, CDR2 SVGAGI. In nucleotides, the CDR3 is TGTGCCAGCAGTTTTGGAATAAAATCCAGTAATACTGAAGCTTTCTTT. Translation: CASSFGIKSSNTEAFF.

The chain is built from TRBV2 and TRBJ2-1; 9 bases line up with TRBD2. Germline CDR1 and CDR2: SNHLY and FYNNEI. The CDR3 runs to 17 residues. J lost 0 bases, V lost 5 bases, and 8 bases had no gene match. The CDR3 here is CASSSSGSLSSYNEQFF. CDR3 DNA sequence: TGTGCCAGCAGTAGTAGCGGGAGCCTCAGCTCCTACAATGAGCAGTTCTTC.

The rearrangement uses TRBV9 and TRBJ2-3, with 12 bases lining up with TRBD2. Germline V CDR1 and CDR2: SGDLS, YYNGEE. This CDR3 is built from 19 residues. Germline trimming cut 1 base from V and 3 bases from J; bases unmatched to any gene: 12. The CDR3 sequence: CASSVNLAGGSWETDTQYF. For the CDR3, the DNA is TGTGCCAGCAGCGTAAATCTAGCGGGAGGGAGTTGGGAGACAGATACGCAGTATTTT.

The chain uses TRBV27 and TRBJ2-7; perhaps TRBD2 as D (5 bases). V dropped 6 bases and J dropped 6 bases, with 18 bases sitting between them. Germline V gives CDR1 MNHEY, CDR2 SMNVEV (reference sequence). This CDR3 contains 14 residues. The DNA of the CDR3 is TGTGCCAGCAGCACTAGATCAGGCGTGTCCGAGCAGTACTTC. Translating gives CASSTRSGVSEQYF.

The chain combines TRBV19 with TRBJ1-2; TRBD1 might be the D (5 bases). Germline V lookup: CDR1 LNHDA, CDR2 SQIVND (reference sequence). The CDR3 runs 11 residues. Trimming took 8 bases from V and 8 from J, leaving 12 bases between them. In DNA form, the CDR3 reads TGTGCCAGTTCGGAGGGACCGGGCTACACCTTC. Its translation: CASSEGPGYTF.

CDR3 nucleotides: TGTGCCAGCAGGGGGGGAAGAGGGGCACTAGACGAGCAGTACTTC. Protein product: CASRGGRGALDEQYF. The chain is built from TRBV11-3 and TRBJ2-7, with TRBD2 as a possible D gene (6 bases). V dropped 6 bases and J dropped 5 bases, with 20 bases sitting between them. The CDR3 has 15 residues. Germline CDR1 reads SGHNT; CDR2 reads YENEEA. Supplemented by reference TRBV11-3 and TRBJ2-7, the full variable domain reads EAGVVQSPRYKIIEKKQPVAFWCNPISGHNTLYWYLQNLGQGPELLIRYENEEAVDDSQLPKDRFSAERLKGVDSTLKIQPAELGDSAVYLCASRGGRGALDEQYFGPGTRLTVT.

The rearrangement links TRBV4-1 to TRBJ2-7; D is ambiguous. Germline CDR1 and CDR2: MGHRA and YSYEKL. Trimming removed 4 bases at V and 0 bases at J, with 7 bases between. This CDR3 comprises 13 residues. Here the CDR3 reads CASSPFSSYEQYF. The CDR3 region has the DNA TGCGCCAGCAGCCCCTTTAGCTCCTACGAGCAGTACTTC.

J is TRBJ1-1 and V is TRBV27, with D unresolved. V was cut by 0 bases and J by 1 base, with 9 bases left in between. CDR3 length: 15 amino acids. Germline V gives CDR1 MNHEY, CDR2 SMNVEV (reference sequence). The CDR3 nucleotides are TGTGCCAGCAGTTTATCTGGGAACCGGAACACTGAAGCTTTCTTT. This codes for CASSLSGNRNTEAFF.

The chain links TRBV28 to TRBJ2-5, with a tentative D call TRBD2 (5 bases). Gene TRBJ2-7 matches the end of the DNA better, so the J call may be wrong. Germline loops: CDR1 MDHEN, CDR2 SYDVKM. This CDR3 region has 14 residues. The DNA of the CDR3 is TGTGCCAGCATGCTAACTAGACTTACCTACGAGCAGTACTTC. Amino acid sequence: CASMLTRLTYEQYF.

The chain has TRBV11-3 and TRBJ2-7; TRBD1 agrees at 7 bases. This CDR3 spans 14 amino acids. The J segment lost 7 bases and the V segment lost 3 bases, leaving 9 bases of the junction unmatched. Germline CDR1 and CDR2: SGHNT and YENEEA. The CDR3 sequence: CASSFWDSPGEQYF. The CDR3, as DNA: TGTGCCAGCAGCTTCTGGGACAGTCCGGGGGAGCAGTACTTC.

This CDR3 is CASSGGRASEQYF. The CDR3 DNA is TGCGCCAGCAGTGGCGGGAGGGCTTCGGAGCAGTACTTC. The chain employs TRBV4-1 and TRBJ2-7; 9 bases agree with TRBD2. The CDR3 length is 13 residues. V lost 6 bases, J lost 7 bases, and 7 bases stayed unmatched. Germline lookup yields CDR1 MGHRA and CDR2 YSYEKL.

The rearrangement links TRBV7-6 to TRBJ2-7; D remains ambiguous. The CDR3 runs 15 residues. V was trimmed by 5 bases and J by 5 bases, leaving 19 bases between them. Germline V CDR1 and CDR2: SGHVS, FNYEAQ. The CDR3: CASSLSWRRVDEQYF. In DNA form, the CDR3 reads TGTGCCAGCAGCCTCTCGTGGCGGAGAGTCGACGAGCAGTACTTC.

This clone was detected a few times. The gene calls are TRBV27 and TRBJ2-7, with D unresolved. Germline values: CDR1 MNHEY, CDR2 SMNVEV (reference sequence). V was clipped by 6 bases and J by 1 base, with 13 bases between them. There are 14 residues in the CDR3. The CDR3 loop reads CASSHAADSYEQYF. DNA of the CDR3: TGTGCCAGCAGCCATGCTGCCGATTCCTACGAGCAGTACTTC.

The J gene is TRBJ2-1, the V gene TRBV28; 9 nucleotides agree with TRBD2. J gave up 4 bases and V 4 bases, and 2 bases lay outside the gene matches. Per germline, CDR1 MDHEN and CDR2 SYDVKM. CDR3 length: 14 residues. The DNA of the CDR3 is TGTGCCAGCAGTTCTAGCGGGGTTTACAATGAGCAGTTCTTC. Protein: CASSSSGVYNEQFF.